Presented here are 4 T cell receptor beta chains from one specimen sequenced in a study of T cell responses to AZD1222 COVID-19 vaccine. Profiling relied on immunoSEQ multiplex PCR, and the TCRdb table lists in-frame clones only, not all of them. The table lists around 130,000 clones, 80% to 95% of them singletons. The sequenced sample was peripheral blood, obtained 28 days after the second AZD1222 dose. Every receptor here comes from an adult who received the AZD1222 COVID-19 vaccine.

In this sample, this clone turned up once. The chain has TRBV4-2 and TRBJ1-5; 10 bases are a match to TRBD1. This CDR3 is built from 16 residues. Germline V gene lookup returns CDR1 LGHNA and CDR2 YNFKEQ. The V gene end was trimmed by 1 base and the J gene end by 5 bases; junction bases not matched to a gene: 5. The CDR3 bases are TGTGCCAGCAGCCAAGTGACAGGGGGCAATGATCAGCCCCAGCATTTT. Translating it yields CASSQVTGGNDQPQHF.

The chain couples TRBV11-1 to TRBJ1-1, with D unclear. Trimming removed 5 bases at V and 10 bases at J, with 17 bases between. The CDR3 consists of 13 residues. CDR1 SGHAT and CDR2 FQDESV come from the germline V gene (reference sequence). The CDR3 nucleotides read TGTGCCAGCAGCAGAACACCGGGTTCGGGAGCTTTCTTT. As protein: CASSRTPGSGAFF.

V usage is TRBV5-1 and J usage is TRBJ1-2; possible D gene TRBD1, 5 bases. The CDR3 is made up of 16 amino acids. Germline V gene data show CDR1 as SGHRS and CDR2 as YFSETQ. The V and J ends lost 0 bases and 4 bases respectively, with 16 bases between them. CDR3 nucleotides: TGCGCCAGCAGCTTGGCCGGAGGGGTGAGCGCCTATGGCTACACCTTC. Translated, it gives CASSLAGGVSAYGYTF. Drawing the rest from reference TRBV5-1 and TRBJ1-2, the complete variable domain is KAGVTQTPRYLIKTRGQQVTLSCSPISGHRSVSWYQQTPGQGLQFLFEYFSETQRNKGNFPGRFSGRQFSNSRSEMNVSTLELGDSALYLCASSLAGGVSAYGYTFGSGTRLTVV.

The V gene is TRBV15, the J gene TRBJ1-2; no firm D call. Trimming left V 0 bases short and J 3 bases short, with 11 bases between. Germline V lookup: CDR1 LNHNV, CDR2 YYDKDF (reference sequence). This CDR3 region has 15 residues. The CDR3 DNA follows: TGTGCCACCAGCAGAGATAGGGAAGCTTACTATGGCTACACCTTC. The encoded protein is CATSRDREAYYGYTF. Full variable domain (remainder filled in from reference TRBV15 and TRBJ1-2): DAMVIQNPRYQVTQFGKPVTLSCSQTLNHNVMYWYQQKSSQAPKLLFHYYDKDFNNEADTPDNFQSRRPNTSFCFLDIRSPGLGDTAMYLCATSRDREAYYGYTFGSGTRLTVV.